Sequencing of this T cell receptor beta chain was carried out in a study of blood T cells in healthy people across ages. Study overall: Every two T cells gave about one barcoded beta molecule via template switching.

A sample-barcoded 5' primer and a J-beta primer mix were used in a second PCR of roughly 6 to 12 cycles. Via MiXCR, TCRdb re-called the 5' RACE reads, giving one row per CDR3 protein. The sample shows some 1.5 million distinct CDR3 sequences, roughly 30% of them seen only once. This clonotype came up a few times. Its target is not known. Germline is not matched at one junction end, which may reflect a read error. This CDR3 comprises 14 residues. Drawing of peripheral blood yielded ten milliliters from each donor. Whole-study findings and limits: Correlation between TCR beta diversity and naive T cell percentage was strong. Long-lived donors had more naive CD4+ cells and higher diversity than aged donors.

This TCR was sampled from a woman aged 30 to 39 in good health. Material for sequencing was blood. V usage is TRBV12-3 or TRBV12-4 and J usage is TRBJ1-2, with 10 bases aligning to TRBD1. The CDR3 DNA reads TGTGCCAGCACTTTATTAGGGACAGGGGCTGGCTACACCTTC. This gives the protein CASTLLGTGAGYTF.